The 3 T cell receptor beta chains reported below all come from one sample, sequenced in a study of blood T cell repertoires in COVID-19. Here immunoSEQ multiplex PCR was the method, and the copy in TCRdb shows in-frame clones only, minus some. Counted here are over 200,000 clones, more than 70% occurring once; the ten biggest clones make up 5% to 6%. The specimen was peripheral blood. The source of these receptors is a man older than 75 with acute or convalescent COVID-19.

The CDR3 region is CSASTATPGYTF. CDR3 bases: TGCAGTGCTAGTACGGCGACACCTGGCTACACCTTC. This chain connects TRBV20-1 to TRBJ1-2, with D unclear. The CDR3 runs to 12 residues. The V end lost 3 bases, the J end lost 7 bases, and 12 bases lay between the germline ends. Germline V gene sequence: CDR1 DFQATT, CDR2 SNEGSKA (reference sequence).

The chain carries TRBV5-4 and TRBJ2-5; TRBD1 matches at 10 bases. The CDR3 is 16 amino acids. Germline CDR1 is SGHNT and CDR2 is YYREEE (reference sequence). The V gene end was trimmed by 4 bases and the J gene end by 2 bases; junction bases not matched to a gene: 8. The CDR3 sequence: CASSQGGTGAQETQYF. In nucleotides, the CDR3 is TGTGCCAGCAGCCAAGGAGGGACAGGGGCGCAAGAGACCCAGTACTTC.

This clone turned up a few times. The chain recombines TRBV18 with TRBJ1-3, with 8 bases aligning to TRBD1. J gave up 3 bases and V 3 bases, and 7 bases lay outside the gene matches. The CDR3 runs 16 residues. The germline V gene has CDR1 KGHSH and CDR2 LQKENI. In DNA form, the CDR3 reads TGTGCCAGCTCACCCGGACAGGGCCTCATTGGAAACACCATATATTTT. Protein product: CASSPGQGLIGNTIYF. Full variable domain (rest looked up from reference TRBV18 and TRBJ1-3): NAGVMQNPRHLVRRRGQEARLRCSPMKGHSHVYWYRQLPEEGLKFMVYLQKENIIDESGMPKERFSAEFPKEGPSILRIQQVVRGDSAAYFCASSPGQGLIGNTIYFGEGSWLTVV.